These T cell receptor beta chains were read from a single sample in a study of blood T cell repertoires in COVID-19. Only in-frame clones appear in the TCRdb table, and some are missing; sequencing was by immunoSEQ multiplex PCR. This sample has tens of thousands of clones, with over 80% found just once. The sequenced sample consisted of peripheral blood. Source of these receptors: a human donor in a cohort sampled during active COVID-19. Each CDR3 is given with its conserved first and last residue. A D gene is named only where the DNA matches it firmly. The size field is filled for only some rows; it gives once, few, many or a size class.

TGTGCCAGTAGTACCTGGGACAGCGAAGAGACCCAGTACTTC	CASSTWDSEETQYF	TRBV19	.	TRBJ2-5	14	TRBD1
TGTGCCACTTCCCGGGGACAGTACAATGAGCAGTTCTTC	CATSRGQYNEQFF	TRBV6-5	.	TRBJ2-1	13	TRBD1
TGTGCCTGGAGTCCATTTGCGGGGGCTCGCACAGATACGCAGTATTTT	CAWSPFAGARTDTQYF	TRBV30	.	TRBJ2-3	16	.
TGTGCCAGCAGTTCACCCGACAGCTCTTATGGCTACACCTTC	CASSSPDSSYGYTF	TRBV28	.	TRBJ1-2	14	.
TGTGCCAGCAAAGGGACAGGGTGGGACAATCAGCCCCAGCATTTT	CASKGTGWDNQPQHF	TRBV2	.	TRBJ1-5	15	TRBD1
TGTGCCAGCTCACTACCCTCTAACTATGGCTACACCTTC	CASSLPSNYGYTF	TRBV18	.	TRBJ1-2	13	.
TGTGCCAGCAGCTTGGTAGTCAGCGCGATCTACGAGCAGTACTTC	CASSLVVSAIYEQYF	TRBV5-6	.	TRBJ2-7	15	.
TGTGCCATCAGTGCGACAGCACTACTCTACGAGCAGTACTTC	CAISATALLYEQYF	TRBV10-3	.	TRBJ2-7	14	.
TGCGCCAGCAGCTTGGGGACAGGAGAAGTATCCTACGAGCAGTACTTC	CASSLGTGEVSYEQYF	TRBV5-1	.	TRBJ2-7	16	TRBD1
TGTGCCAGCAGGCGGGGGACAAACACCGGGGAGCTGTTTTTT	CASRRGTNTGELFF	TRBV6-5	.	TRBJ2-2	14	.
TGTGCCAGCAGCCAAGGCCGGACAGGGGGCTACGAGCAGTACTTC	CASSQGRTGGYEQYF	TRBV14	.	TRBJ2-7	15	TRBD1
TGCGCCAGCAGCCAAGGGGGGACAGGGAGACAGCCCCAGCATTTT	CASSQGGTGRQPQHF	TRBV4-1	.	TRBJ1-5	15	TRBD1
TGTGCCAGCAGTCCAACCTGGACACGCTCCTACGAGCAGTACTTC	CASSPTWTRSYEQYF	TRBV2	.	TRBJ2-7	15	.
TGTGCCATAGCAGGGGGAGGCAATCAGCCCCAGCATTTT	CAIAGGGNQPQHF	TRBV10-3	.	TRBJ1-5	13	TRBD1
TGTGCCAGCAGCTTGGATGCGGAAGAGACCCAGTACTTC	CASSLDAEETQYF	TRBV5-4	few	TRBJ2-5	13	.
TGCGCCAGCAGCCAACCTGGACGTACAGGAGGGTACGAGCAGTATTTC	CASSQPGRTGGYEQYF	TRBV4-1	.	TRBJ2-7	16	.
TGTGCCGGTTGCGGGGTCCCTAATTCACCCCTCCACTTT	CAGCGVPNSPLHF	TRBV2	few	TRBJ1-6	13	.
TGTGCCAGCAGTGGGCCGACCAATTCACCCCTCCACTTT	CASSGPTNSPLHF	TRBV28	few	TRBJ1-6	13	.
TGTGCCAGCAGCGGGGCTTTAAGGGAGCAGTACTTC	CASSGALREQYF	TRBV5-4	.	TRBJ2-7	12	.
TGCGCCAGCAGCCCGAGATGGACTAGCGGGGTCAATGAGCAGTTCTTC	CASSPRWTSGVNEQFF	TRBV5-1	.	TRBJ2-1	16	TRBD2
TGTGCCAGCAGAGACGATGTCAGGATTAACTATGGCTACACCTTC	CASRDDVRINYGYTF	TRBV6-6	.	TRBJ1-2	15	.
TGTGCCAGCAGTTTAACGGGGAATGAAAAACTGTTTTTT	CASSLTGNEKLFF	TRBV12-3/TRBV12-4	.	TRBJ1-4	13	.
TGTGCCACCAGTGAGGCGGGCCCACTTGAGCAGTTCTTC	CATSEAGPLEQFF	TRBV24-1	.	TRBJ2-1	13	.
TGTGCCAGCAGTTACGACTACAAGGGCCAAAAAAACATTCAGTACTTC	CASSYDYKGQKNIQYF	TRBV6-5	.	TRBJ2-4	16	.
TGTGCCAGCACCCCGGGGGGCCGGATGAACACTGAAGCTTTCTTT	CASTPGGRMNTEAFF	TRBV28	.	TRBJ1-1	15	.
TGCAGCGTCCGGGACAATTTCAACCAGCCCCAGCATTTT	CSVRDNFNQPQHF	TRBV29-1	.	TRBJ1-5	13	.
TGTGCCAGCTCGACGACGCTAGTCACAGATACGCAGTATTTT	CASSTTLVTDTQYF	TRBV18	.	TRBJ2-3	14	.
TGTGCCAGCAGTGAAAATTCTCGCGGGGGCAAGCAGTACTTC	CASSENSRGGKQYF	TRBV2	.	TRBJ2-7	14	.
TGCGCCAGCAGCCAACTAACTAGCGGGGCTTACAATGAGCAGTTCTTC	CASSQLTSGAYNEQFF	TRBV4-1	.	TRBJ2-1	16	TRBD2
TGTGCCAGCAGCGTGAAGGGGAACTCACCCCTCCACTTT	CASSVKGNSPLHF	TRBV9	.	TRBJ1-6	13	.
TGTGCCAGCAGCGCAACCACAGGGGGGCGGGAGCAGTACTTC	CASSATTGGREQYF	TRBV5-4	.	TRBJ2-7	14	TRBD1
TGTGCCACCAGCAGAGCCGGGGGGCTCGACTCTGGGGCCAACGTCCTGACTTTC	CATSRAGGLDSGANVLTF	TRBV15	.	TRBJ2-6	18	.
TGTGCCTCGTCCGGGACAGGGGGCAATCAGCCCCAGCATTTT	CASSGTGGNQPQHF	TRBV30	.	TRBJ1-5	14	TRBD1
TGTGCCAGCAGTTACTCCCCACAGGTCTCTGGAAACACCATATATTTT	CASSYSPQVSGNTIYF	TRBV6-6	.	TRBJ1-3	16	.
TGTGCCAGCAGTCGGGACAGGGTTGGCGAGCAGTACTTC	CASSRDRVGEQYF	TRBV12-3/TRBV12-4	.	TRBJ2-7	13	TRBD1
TGTGCCAGCTCACCTAGTTATTCTAGCACAGATACGCAGTATTTT	CASSPSYSSTDTQYF	TRBV18	once	TRBJ2-3	15	.
TGCGCCAGCAGCTTTCAACAGGGTGGTGAAAAACTGTTTTTT	CASSFQQGGEKLFF	TRBV5-1	.	TRBJ1-4	14	.
TGCGCCAGCAGCGAGGGGACAGGGAATTCACCCCTCCACTTT	CASSEGTGNSPLHF	TRBV5-1	.	TRBJ1-6	14	TRBD1
TGTGCCAGCAGCTTCAGTGACCGGGACAGGGTGTACTTC	CASSFSDRDRVYF	TRBV9	.	TRBJ2-7	13	TRBD1
TGTGCCAGCAGCTTAGTAGAGGGGAACACTGAAGCTTTCTTT	CASSLVEGNTEAFF	TRBV7-2	once	TRBJ1-1	14	.
TGTGCCATCCTAACGGGGACAGATAGTTCACCCCTCCACTTT	CAILTGTDSSPLHF	TRBV6-5	few	TRBJ1-6	14	TRBD1